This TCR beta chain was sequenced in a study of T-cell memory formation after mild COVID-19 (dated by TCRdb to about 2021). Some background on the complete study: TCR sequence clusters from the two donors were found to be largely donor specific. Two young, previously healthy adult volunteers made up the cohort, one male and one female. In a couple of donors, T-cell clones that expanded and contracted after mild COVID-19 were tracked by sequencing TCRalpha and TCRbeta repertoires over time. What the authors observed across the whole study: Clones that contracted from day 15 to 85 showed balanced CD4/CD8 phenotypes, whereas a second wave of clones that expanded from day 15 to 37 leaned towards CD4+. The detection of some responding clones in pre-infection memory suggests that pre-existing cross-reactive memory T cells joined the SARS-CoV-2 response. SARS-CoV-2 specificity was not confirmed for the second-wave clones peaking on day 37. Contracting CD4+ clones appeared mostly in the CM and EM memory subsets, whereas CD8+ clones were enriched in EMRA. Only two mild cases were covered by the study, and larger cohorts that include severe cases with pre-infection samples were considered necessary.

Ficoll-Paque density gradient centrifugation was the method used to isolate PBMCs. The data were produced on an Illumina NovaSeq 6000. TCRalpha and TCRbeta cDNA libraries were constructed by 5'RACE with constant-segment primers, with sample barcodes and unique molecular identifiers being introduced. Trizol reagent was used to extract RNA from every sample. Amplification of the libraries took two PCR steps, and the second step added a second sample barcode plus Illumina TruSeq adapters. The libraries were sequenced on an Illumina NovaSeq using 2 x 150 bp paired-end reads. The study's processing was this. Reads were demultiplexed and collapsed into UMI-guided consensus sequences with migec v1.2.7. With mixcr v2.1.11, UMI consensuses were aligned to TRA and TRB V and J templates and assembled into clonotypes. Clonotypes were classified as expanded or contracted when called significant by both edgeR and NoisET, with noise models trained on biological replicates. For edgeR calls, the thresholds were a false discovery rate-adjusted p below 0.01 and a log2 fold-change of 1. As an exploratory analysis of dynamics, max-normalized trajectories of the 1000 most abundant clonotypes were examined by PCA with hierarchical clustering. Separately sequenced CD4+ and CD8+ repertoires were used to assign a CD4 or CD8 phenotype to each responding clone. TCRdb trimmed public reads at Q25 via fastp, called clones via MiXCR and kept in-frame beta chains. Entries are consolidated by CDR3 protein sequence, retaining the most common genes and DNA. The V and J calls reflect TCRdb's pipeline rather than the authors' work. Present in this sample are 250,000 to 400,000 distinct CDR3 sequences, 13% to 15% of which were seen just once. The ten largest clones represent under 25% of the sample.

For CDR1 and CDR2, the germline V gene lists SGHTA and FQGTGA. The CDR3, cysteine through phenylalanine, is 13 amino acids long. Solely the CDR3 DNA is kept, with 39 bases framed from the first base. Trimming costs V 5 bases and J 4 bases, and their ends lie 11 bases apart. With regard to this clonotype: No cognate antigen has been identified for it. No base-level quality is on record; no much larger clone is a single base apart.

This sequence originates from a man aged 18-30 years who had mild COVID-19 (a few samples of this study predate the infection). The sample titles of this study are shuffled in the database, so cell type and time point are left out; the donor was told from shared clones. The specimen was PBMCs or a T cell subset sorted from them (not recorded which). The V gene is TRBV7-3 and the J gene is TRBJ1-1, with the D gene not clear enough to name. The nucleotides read TGTGCCAGCAGCCCCTACCAGACCACTGAAGCTTTCTTT. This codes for CASSPYQTTEAFF. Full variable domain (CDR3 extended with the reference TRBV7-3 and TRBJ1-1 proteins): GAGVSQTPSNKVTEKGKYVELRCDPISGHTALYWYRQSLGQGPEFLIYFQGTGAADDSGLPNDRFFAVRPEGSVSTLKIQRTERGDSAVYLCASSPYQTTEAFFGQGTRLTVV.